The TCR beta chain under discussion was sequenced for a study of blood T cell repertoires in COVID-19. At the level of the study: Material from acute and convalescent COVID-19 was sourced from the United States, Italy and Spain.

Clones were read by immunoSEQ multiplex PCR, and TCRdb kept only the in-frame ones, dropping some. Of over 110,000 clones listed, roughly 79% were seen once; the top ten hold around 1.8%. Per germline, CDR1 SGHVS and CDR2 FQNEAQ. The V and J ends lost 4 bases and 6 bases, in that order; junction bases with no gene match: 9. The CDR3 has 16 amino acids. Sequences were obtained from peripheral blood. V gene TRBV7-8 combines with J gene TRBJ1-1; TRBD1 matches at 12 bases. The TCR comes from a woman aged 55-70 years with acute or convalescent COVID-19. The CDR3 region is CASSYLPGTGGPEAFF. Here the CDR3 DNA reads TGTGCCAGCAGCTACCTCCCCGGGACAGGGGGCCCTGAAGCTTTCTTT.